The entry below gives a single T cell receptor beta chain sequence along with its context. CDR1 is SGHNT, CDR2 YENEEA, per germline. The CDR3 has 13 amino acids. The ends were cut back, 4 bases at V and 3 bases at J, with 10 bases in the middle. This sample stems from a study of blood T cell repertoires in COVID-19. In the source study's methods: The authors estimated nucleated cell counts from reference gene primer amplification. Data came from immunoSEQ multiplex PCR; TCRdb stores just in-frame clones and leaves some out. That table supplies the V and J calls and clone size; D and trimming were determined from the DNA. In the table there are about 82,000 clones, about 86% of which are singletons.

The sample was peripheral blood. The TCR originated in an older woman with acute or convalescent COVID-19. The rearrangement links TRBV11-3 to TRBJ2-7; no reliable D call. CDR3 region: CASSSSTLYEQYF. CDR3 DNA sequence: TGTGCCAGCAGCTCCTCGACTCTCTACGAGCAGTACTTC.